This TCR beta chain was obtained from a study of technical replicates of blood from a few donors. Data came from immunoSEQ multiplex PCR; TCRdb stores just in-frame clones and leaves some out. Here the sample spans more than 75,000 clones, approximately 94% being singletons. V gave up 6 bases and J gave up 8 bases, with 16 bases separating them. Germline V gene data show CDR1 as MNHEY and CDR2 as SMNVEV (reference sequence). The CDR3 consists of 13 residues. This clonotype originated in a human donor in good health. Input material: T cells isolated from PBMCs. V is TRBV27 and J is TRBJ1-1, with D maybe TRBD1 (5 bases). The CDR3, as DNA: TGTGCCAGCAGCTTGGTACAGGCAGGAGAAGCTTTCTTT. It codes for CASSLVQAGEAFF.